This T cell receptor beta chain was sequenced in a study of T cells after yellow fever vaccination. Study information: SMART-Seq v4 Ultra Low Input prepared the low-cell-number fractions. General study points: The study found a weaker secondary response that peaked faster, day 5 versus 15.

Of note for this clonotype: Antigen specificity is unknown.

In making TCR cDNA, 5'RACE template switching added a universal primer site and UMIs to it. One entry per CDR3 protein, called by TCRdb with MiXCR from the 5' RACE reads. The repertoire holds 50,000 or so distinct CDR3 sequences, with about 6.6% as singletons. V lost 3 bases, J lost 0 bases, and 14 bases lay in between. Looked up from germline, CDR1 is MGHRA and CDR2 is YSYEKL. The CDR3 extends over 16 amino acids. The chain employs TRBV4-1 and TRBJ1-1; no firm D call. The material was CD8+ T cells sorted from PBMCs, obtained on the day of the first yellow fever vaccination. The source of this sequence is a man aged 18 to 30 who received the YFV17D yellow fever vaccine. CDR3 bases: TGCGCCAGCAGCCACCTTAAGACTTACGTGAACACTGAAGCTTTCTTT. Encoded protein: CASSHLKTYVNTEAFF.